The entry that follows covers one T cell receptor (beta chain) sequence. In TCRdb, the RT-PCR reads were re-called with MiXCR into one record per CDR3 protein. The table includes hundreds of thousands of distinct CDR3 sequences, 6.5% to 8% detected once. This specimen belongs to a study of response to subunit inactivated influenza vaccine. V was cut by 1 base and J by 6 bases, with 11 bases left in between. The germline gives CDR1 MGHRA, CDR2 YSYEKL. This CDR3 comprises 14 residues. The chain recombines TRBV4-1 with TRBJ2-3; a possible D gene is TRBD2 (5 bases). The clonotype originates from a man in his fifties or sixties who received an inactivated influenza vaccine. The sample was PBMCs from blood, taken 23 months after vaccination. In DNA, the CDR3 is TGCGCCAGCAGCCAAGTTTCGAGGGCGGATACGCAGTATTTT. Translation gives CASSQVSRADTQYF.